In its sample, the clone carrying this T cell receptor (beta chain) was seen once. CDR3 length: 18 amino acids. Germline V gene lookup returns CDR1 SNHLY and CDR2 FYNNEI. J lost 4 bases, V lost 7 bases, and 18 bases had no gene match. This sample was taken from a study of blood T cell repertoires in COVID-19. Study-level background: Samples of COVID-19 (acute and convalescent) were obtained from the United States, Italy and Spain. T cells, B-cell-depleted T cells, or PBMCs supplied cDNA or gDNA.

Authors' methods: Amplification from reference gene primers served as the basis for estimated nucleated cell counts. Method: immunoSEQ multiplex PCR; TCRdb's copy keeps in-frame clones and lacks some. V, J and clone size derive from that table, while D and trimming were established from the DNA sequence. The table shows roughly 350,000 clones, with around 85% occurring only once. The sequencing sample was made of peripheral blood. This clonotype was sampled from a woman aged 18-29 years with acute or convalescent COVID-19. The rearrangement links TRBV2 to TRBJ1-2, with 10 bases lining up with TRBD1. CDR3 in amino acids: CASMGEPGQGRRGYGYTF. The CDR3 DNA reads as TGTGCCAGCATGGGGGAACCGGGACAGGGGAGGAGGGGCTATGGCTACACCTTC.